These T cell receptor beta chains were read from a single sample in a study of beta chain features in type 1 diabetes. Assay used: immunoSEQ multiplex PCR; TCRdb lists only in-frame clones, some missing. The sample has 150,000 to 200,000 clones, 6.5% to 8.5% seen once. The sequencing sample was made of central memory CD4+ T cells from blood. The receptors derive from a woman aged 18-29 years with type 1 diabetes. Both conserved end residues are trimmed from each CDR3.

v_gene: TRBV11-2
j_gene: TRBJ2-5
CDR3aa: ASSSGTGRETQY

v_gene: TRBV10-3
j_gene: TRBJ2-3
CDR3aa: ATLLAGNTDTQY

v_gene: TRBV11-2
j_gene: TRBJ2-1
CDR3aa: ASSLSGREGNEQF

v_gene: TRBV29-1
j_gene: TRBJ2-7
CDR3aa: SVAHGTGGSYEQY

v_gene: TRBV28
j_gene: TRBJ2-4
CDR3aa: ASSFVQESKNIQY

v_gene: TRBV6-6
j_gene: TRBJ2-7
CDR3aa: ASSSGRGHSSYEQY

v_gene: TRBV2
j_gene: TRBJ2-2
CDR3aa: ASHLGLAGAGELF

v_gene: TRBV19
j_gene: TRBJ2-1
CDR3aa: ASSTTGDGYNEQF

v_gene: TRBV20-1
j_gene: TRBJ2-3
CDR3aa: SAPQVDTQY

v_gene: TRBV15
j_gene: TRBJ1-4
CDR3aa: ATSRTIQAPNEKLF

v_gene: TRBV28
j_gene: TRBJ2-6
CDR3aa: AAGQGIGANVLT

v_gene: TRBV27
j_gene: TRBJ1-3
CDR3aa: ASGRVGNTIY

v_gene: TRBV28
j_gene: TRBJ1-3
CDR3aa: ASSPGGGQGNTIY

v_gene: TRBV2
j_gene: TRBJ2-1
CDR3aa: ASSPRQGNNEQF

v_gene: TRBV7-2
j_gene: TRBJ2-1
CDR3aa: ASSLTNLYGTVEHNEQF

v_gene: TRBV7-2
j_gene: TRBJ1-1
CDR3aa: ASSLGDRRNTEAF

v_gene: TRBV5-1
j_gene: TRBJ2-7
CDR3aa: ASSPGDVAPGGVSYEQY

v_gene: TRBV6-6
j_gene: TRBJ2-5
CDR3aa: ASSYQGGETQY

v_gene: TRBV11-3
j_gene: TRBJ2-7
CDR3aa: ASSRTRSSYEQY

v_gene: TRBV10-3
j_gene: TRBJ2-7
CDR3aa: AIRPTGTDYEQY

v_gene: TRBV5-1
j_gene: TRBJ1-5
CDR3aa: ASSDSQGGQPQH

v_gene: TRBV18
j_gene: TRBJ1-5
CDR3aa: ASSPEFRQGRSQPQH

v_gene: TRBV7-2
j_gene: TRBJ2-3
CDR3aa: ASSFAGGGVTDTQY

v_gene: TRBV12-5
j_gene: TRBJ1-1
CDR3aa: ASGSQGITEAF

v_gene: TRBV28
j_gene: TRBJ2-1
CDR3aa: ASSLSRGLGQIDNEQF

v_gene: TRBV18
j_gene: TRBJ1-1
CDR3aa: ASSPPAQRGASEAF

v_gene: TRBV27
j_gene: TRBJ2-1
CDR3aa: ASSPNGAYNEQF

v_gene: TRBV7-2
j_gene: TRBJ2-5
CDR3aa: ASSFGLENPRTRTQY

v_gene: TRBV5-1
j_gene: TRBJ2-1
CDR3aa: ASSLAPSGRGSYNEQF

v_gene: TRBV10-3
j_gene: TRBJ2-3
CDR3aa: AITSQRDTDTQY

v_gene: TRBV9
j_gene: TRBJ1-1
CDR3aa: ASSARQGLNTEAF

v_gene: TRBV7-3
j_gene: TRBJ2-3
CDR3aa: ASSLWGLGSTDTQY

v_gene: TRBV27
j_gene: TRBJ1-1
CDR3aa: ASSHSPGQGSTEAF

v_gene: TRBV5-4
j_gene: TRBJ2-7
CDR3aa: ASSQAGQGTYEQY

v_gene: TRBV11-3
j_gene: TRBJ1-6
CDR3aa: ASSLTVDNSPLH

v_gene: TRBV28
j_gene: TRBJ1-4
CDR3aa: ASTPAFSSNEKLF

v_gene: TRBV5-6
j_gene: TRBJ2-7
CDR3aa: ASSKGQAPYEQY

v_gene: TRBV11-2
j_gene: TRBJ2-1
CDR3aa: ASSLDLASYNEQF

v_gene: TRBV13
j_gene: TRBJ2-2
CDR3aa: ASSSGLAGRTTGELF

v_gene: TRBV19
j_gene: TRBJ2-5
CDR3aa: ASSSLAGGPGGKTQY

v_gene: TRBV5-4
j_gene: TRBJ1-5
CDR3aa: ASSLGAGDNQPQH

v_gene: TRBV15
j_gene: TRBJ1-1
CDR3aa: ATSRGRQNEAF